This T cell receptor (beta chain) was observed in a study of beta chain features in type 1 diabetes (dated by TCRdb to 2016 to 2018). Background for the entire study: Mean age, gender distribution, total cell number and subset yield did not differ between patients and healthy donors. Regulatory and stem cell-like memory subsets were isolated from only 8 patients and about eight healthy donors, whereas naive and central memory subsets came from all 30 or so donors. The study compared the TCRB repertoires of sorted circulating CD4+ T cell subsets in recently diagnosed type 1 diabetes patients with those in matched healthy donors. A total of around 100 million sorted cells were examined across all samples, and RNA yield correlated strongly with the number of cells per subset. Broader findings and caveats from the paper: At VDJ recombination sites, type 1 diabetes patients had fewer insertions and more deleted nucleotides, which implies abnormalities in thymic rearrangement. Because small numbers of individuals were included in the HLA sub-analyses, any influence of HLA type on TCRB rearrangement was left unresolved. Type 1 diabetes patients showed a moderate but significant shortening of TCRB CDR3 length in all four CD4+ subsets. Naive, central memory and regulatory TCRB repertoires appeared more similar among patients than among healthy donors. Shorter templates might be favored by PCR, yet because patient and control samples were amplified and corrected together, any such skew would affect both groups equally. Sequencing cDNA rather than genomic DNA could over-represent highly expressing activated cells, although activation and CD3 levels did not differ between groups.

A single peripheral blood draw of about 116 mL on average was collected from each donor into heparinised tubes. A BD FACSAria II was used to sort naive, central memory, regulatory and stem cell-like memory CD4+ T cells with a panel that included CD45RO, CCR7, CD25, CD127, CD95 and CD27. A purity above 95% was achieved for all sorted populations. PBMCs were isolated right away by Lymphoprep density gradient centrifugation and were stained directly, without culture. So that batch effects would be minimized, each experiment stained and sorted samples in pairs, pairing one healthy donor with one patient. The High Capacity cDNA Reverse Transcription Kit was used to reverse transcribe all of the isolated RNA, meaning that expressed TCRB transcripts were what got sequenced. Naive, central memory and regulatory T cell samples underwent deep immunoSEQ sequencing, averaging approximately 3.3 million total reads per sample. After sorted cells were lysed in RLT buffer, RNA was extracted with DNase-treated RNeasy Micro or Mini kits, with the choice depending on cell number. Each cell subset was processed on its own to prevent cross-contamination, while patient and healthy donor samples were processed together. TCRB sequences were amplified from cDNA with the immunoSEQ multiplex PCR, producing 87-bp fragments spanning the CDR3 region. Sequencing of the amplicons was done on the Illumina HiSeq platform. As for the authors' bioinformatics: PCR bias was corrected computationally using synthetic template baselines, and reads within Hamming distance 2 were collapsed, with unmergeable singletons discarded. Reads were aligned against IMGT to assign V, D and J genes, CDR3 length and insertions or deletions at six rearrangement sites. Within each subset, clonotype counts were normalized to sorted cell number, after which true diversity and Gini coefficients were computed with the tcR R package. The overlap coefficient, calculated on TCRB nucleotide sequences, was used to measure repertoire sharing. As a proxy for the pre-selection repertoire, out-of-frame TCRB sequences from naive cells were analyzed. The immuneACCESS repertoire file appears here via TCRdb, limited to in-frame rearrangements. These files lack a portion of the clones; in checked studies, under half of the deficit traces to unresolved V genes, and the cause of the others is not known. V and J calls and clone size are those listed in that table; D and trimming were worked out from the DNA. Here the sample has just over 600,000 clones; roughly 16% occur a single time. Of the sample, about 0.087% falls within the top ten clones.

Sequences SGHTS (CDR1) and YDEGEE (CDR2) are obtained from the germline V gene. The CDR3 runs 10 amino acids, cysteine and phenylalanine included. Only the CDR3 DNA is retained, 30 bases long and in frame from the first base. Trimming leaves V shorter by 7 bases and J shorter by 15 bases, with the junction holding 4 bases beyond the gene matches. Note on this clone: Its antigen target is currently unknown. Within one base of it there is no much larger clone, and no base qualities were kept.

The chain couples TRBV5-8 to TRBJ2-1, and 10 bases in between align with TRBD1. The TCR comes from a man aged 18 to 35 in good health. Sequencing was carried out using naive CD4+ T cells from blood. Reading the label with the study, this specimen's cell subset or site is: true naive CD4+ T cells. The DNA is TGTGCCAGCTCCCGGACAGGGGGGTTCTTC. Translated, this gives CASSRTGGFF.